These 21 T cell receptor beta chains originate from one sample sequenced in a study of blood T cell repertoires in COVID-19. Sequencing was performed with immunoSEQ multiplex PCR; in TCRdb, only in-frame clones are kept and a portion is missing. The table records 260,000 or so clones, about 83% of them present only once. Sequencing was carried out using PBMCs or T cells enriched from blood (not recorded which). The receptor source for this set is a woman aged 40-49 years who had been exposed to COVID-19.

V and J are TRBV5-1 and TRBJ1-1; 8 bases line up with TRBD1. This CDR3 comprises 16 residues. CDR1 is SGHRS and CDR2 is YFSETQ in the germline V gene. V trimming: 4 bases; J trimming: 0 bases; junction bases outside the gene matches: 8. CDR3: CASSHGQGRMNTEAFF. The CDR3 coding sequence is TGCGCCAGCAGCCACGGACAGGGCCGGATGAACACTGAAGCTTTCTTT.

The chain recombines TRBV6-7 with TRBJ2-1; 11 nucleotides align to TRBD2. TRBV6-7 is treated as an ORF (open reading frame) with a function not yet certain. The trim removed 9 bases at V and 7 bases at J, leaving 2 bases unmatched. The CDR3 contains 12 residues. CDR3: CARGLADNEQFF. CDR3 DNA: TGTGCCAGGGGACTAGCGGATAATGAGCAGTTCTTC.

The chain carries TRBV3-1 (or the pseudogene TRBV3-2) and TRBJ1-1, with a possible D match to TRBD1 (5 bases). The CDR3 spans 14 residues. Deletions cut 7 bases from V and 1 base from J, with 13 bases between. Per the germline V gene, CDR1 is LGHDT and CDR2 is YNNKEL (reference sequence). The CDR3 DNA follows: TGTGCCAGCACCTTCAGGGAAGGGAACACTGAAGCTTTCTTT. Its protein product is CASTFREGNTEAFF.

V usage is TRBV11-3 and J usage is TRBJ2-3; D is possibly TRBD1 (6 bases). Germline V gene sequence: CDR1 SGHNT, CDR2 YENEEA. The ends were cut back, 4 bases at V and 1 base at J, with 12 bases in the middle. This CDR3 contains 15 residues. The CDR3 sequence is CASSSGVQGTDTQYF. Here the CDR3 DNA reads TGTGCCAGCAGCTCAGGGGTACAGGGCACAGATACGCAGTATTTT.

This clone was picked up a small number of times. The rearrangement joins TRBV12-3 or TRBV12-4 to TRBJ1-5; D gene uncertain. The length of the CDR3 is 13 residues. V was pared by 7 bases and J by 5 bases, with 12 bases between. CDR3 region: CASTWSPDQPQHF. The CDR3 DNA reads TGTGCCAGCACTTGGAGTCCGGATCAGCCCCAGCATTTT.

The chain is built from TRBV18 and TRBJ1-1; 9 bases line up with TRBD1. The CDR3 has 15 amino acids. The germline V gene has CDR1 KGHSH and CDR2 LQKENI. V trimming: 4 bases; J trimming: 3 bases; junction bases outside the gene matches: 6. This chain's CDR3 is CASSHRTGEYTEAFF. The CDR3 region has the DNA TGTGCCAGCTCACACAGGACAGGGGAGTACACTGAAGCTTTCTTT.

The J gene is TRBJ1-1, the V gene TRBV6-5, with D possibly matching TRBD1 (6 bases). The CDR3 has 14 residues. Germline CDR1 reads MNHEY; CDR2 reads SVGAGI. V lost 8 bases, J lost 8 bases, and 21 bases lay in between. The CDR3 here is CASLKAGTKEEAFF. The CDR3 DNA reads as TGTGCCAGCCTAAAGGCCGGGACAAAGGAAGAAGCTTTCTTT.

The rearrangement links TRBV14 to TRBJ1-6, with 8 positions matching TRBD1. This CDR3 has 15 residues. Germline-derived CDR1 and CDR2 are SGHDN and FVKESK. The V gene end was trimmed by 8 bases and the J gene end by 13 bases; junction bases not matched to a gene: 16. CDR3 amino acids: CASFVTTGGNVPLHF. DNA of the CDR3: TGTGCCAGCTTCGTAACAACAGGGGGAAATGTTCCCCTCCACTTT.

The chain has TRBV9 and TRBJ1-4, with 10 bases matching TRBD1. Germline V gene lookup returns CDR1 SGDLS and CDR2 YYNGEE. The J segment lost 5 bases and the V segment lost 4 bases, leaving 8 bases of the junction unmatched. The CDR3 loop spans 16 amino acids. The CDR3 here is CASSPKDRGGNEKLFF. The CDR3 region has the DNA TGTGCCAGCAGCCCCAAGGACAGGGGGGGAAATGAAAAACTGTTTTTT.

The V call is TRBV19, the J call TRBJ2-1, with TRBD2 matching over 9 bases. The length of the CDR3 is 16 residues. Trimming took 4 bases from V and 1 from J; bases not matched to a gene: 5. Germline V gene lookup returns CDR1 LNHDA and CDR2 SQIVND (reference sequence). CDR3 bases: TGTGCCAGTAGTAGGGCGGGGGGGCCTTCCTACAATGAGCAGTTCTTC. Its translation: CASSRAGGPSYNEQFF.

This clone was seen ten or more times. The gene calls are TRBV7-2 and TRBJ2-3; D is unresolved. Germline V gene data show CDR1 as SGHTA and CDR2 as FQGNSA. The CDR3 spans 14 residues. Trimming pared 8 bases from V and 0 bases from J, leaving 12 bases between. CDR3 sequence (DNA): TGTGCCAGCTCCGTGGGCTTCAGCACAGATACGCAGTATTTT. Protein product: CASSVGFSTDTQYF. The full variable domain, completed using reference TRBV7-2 and TRBJ2-3, is GAGVSQSPSNKVTEKGKDVELRCDPISGHTALYWYRQSLGQGLEFLIYFQGNSAPDKSGLPSDRFSAERTGGSVSTLTIQRTQQEDSAVYLCASSVGFSTDTQYFGPGTRLTVL.

The chain is built from TRBV4-1 and TRBJ2-7, with D perhaps TRBD2 (6 bases). Germline V gives CDR1 MGHRA, CDR2 YSYEKL. The CDR3 consists of 16 residues. V shed 0 bases and J shed 3 bases, with 15 bases lying between them. The chain's CDR3 is CASSQDLGGRSYEQYF. CDR3 coding DNA: TGCGCCAGCAGCCAAGATTTAGGAGGGAGGAGCTACGAGCAGTACTTC.

This clone showed up just once. The CDR3 nucleotides are TGTGCCACCAGCACCGACCGGGACAGGAGCTCCTACGAGCAGTACTTC. This gives the protein CATSTDRDRSSYEQYF. The chain joins TRBV15 to TRBJ2-7, with 8 bases identical to TRBD1. Germline V lookup: CDR1 LNHNV, CDR2 YYDKDF (reference sequence). Trimming removed 4 bases from V and 0 bases from J; junction bases left unmatched: 8. This CDR3 contains 16 residues.

The rearrangement joins TRBV18 to TRBJ1-3; no reliable D call. The CDR3 is 16 residues long. The ends were cut back, 4 bases at V and 0 bases at J, with 13 bases in the middle. Per germline, CDR1 KGHSH and CDR2 LQKENI. The CDR3 spells CASSLPDASSGNTIYF. The CDR3, as DNA: TGTGCCAGCTCACTCCCAGACGCTAGCTCTGGAAACACCATATATTTT.

The CDR3 nucleotides are TGTGCCAGCAGTCATCTACCGGGACAGGGAACCACTGAAGCTTTCTTT. Its protein product is CASSHLPGQGTTEAFF. The chain is built from TRBV28 and TRBJ1-1; 9 bases match TRBD1. Germline assignment: CDR1 MDHEN and CDR2 SYDVKM. The CDR3 extends over 16 amino acids. V was clipped by 5 bases and J by 4 bases; unmatched bases: 11.

This clone appeared a single time. The chain uses TRBV6-5 and TRBJ1-1, with D possibly TRBD1 on 6 matching bases. Trimming stripped 7 bases from V and 4 bases from J, with 7 bases between. The CDR3 runs 11 residues. CDR1 is MNHEY and CDR2 is SVGAGI in the germline V gene. DNA of the CDR3: TGTGCCAGCACAGGGGTCACTGAAGCTTTCTTT. This sequence encodes CASTGVTEAFF.

V gene TRBV28 combines with J gene TRBJ1-6; the D is unclear. The CDR3 is 15 residues long. Trimming removed 7 bases from V and 7 bases from J, with 17 bases in between. Germline CDR1 and CDR2: MDHEN and SYDVKM. As DNA, the CDR3 is TGTGCCAGCATGTCTAGGCAAGGAGGGAATTCACCCCTCCACTTT. Encoded protein: CASMSRQGGNSPLHF.

The rearrangement joins TRBV29-1 to TRBJ1-2, with D possibly matching TRBD1 (6 bases). The CDR3 is made up of 13 amino acids. V lost 6 bases to trimming and J lost 6 bases, with 17 bases between them. Germline CDR1 is SQVTM and CDR2 is ANQGSEA. The CDR3 DNA reads TGCAGCGTCCAGCCGGACAGCAGTAATGGCTACACCTTC. Protein: CSVQPDSSNGYTF.

This clone has only a few counts. The chain couples TRBV7-2 to TRBJ1-5, with 8 bases lining up with TRBD1. The germline CDR1 and CDR2 sequences are SGHTA and FQGNSA. V lost 5 bases and J lost 6; bases outside the gene matches: 6. This CDR3 comprises 14 residues. CDR3 protein: CASSIRQGTQPQHF. CDR3 nucleotides: TGTGCCAGCAGCATAAGACAGGGGACTCAGCCCCAGCATTTT.

The gene calls are TRBV12-3 or TRBV12-4 and TRBJ2-1; 10 bases map to TRBD1. J lost 14 bases, V lost 6 bases, and 7 bases had no gene match. The CDR3 has 12 residues. The CDR3 DNA follows: TGTGCCAGCAGGGGGTGGGGGACAGGGGAGTTCTTC. Protein sequence: CASRGWGTGEFF.

This clone was picked up one time. This chain joins TRBV7-6 and TRBJ2-2; D is perhaps TRBD2 (6 bases). Trimming took 6 bases from V and 5 from J, leaving 16 bases between them. Germline CDR1 reads SGHVS; CDR2 reads FNYEAQ. The CDR3 sequence is 15 residues long. The CDR3 here is CASRDRGGTTGELFF. The CDR3 DNA is TGTGCCAGCAGGGATAGGGGAGGAACGACCGGGGAGCTGTTTTTT. Full variable domain (outside the CDR3, taken from reference TRBV7-6 and TRBJ2-2): GAGVSQSPRYKVTKRGQDVALRCDPISGHVSLYWYRQALGQGPEFLTYFNYEAQQDKSGLPNDRFSAERPEGSISTLTIQRTEQRDSAMYRCASRDRGGTTGELFFGEGSRLTVL.